The entry below describes one TCR beta chain. Its antigen is as yet unknown. This sample stems from a study of T cell responses to AZD1222 COVID-19 vaccine. Study at large: Pooled together were second doses at about 4 or about 12 weeks. Study observations and caveats: Per reports, nearly half of all spike-specific TCRs target regions that are unmutated in variants. Breadth and depth of Spike-specific TCRs rose after two AZD1222 doses. White British ancestry dominated among donors, who included more females, and clonal diversity was possibly underestimated.

Libraries were prepared by immunoSEQ multiplex PCR; TCRdb keeps only in-frame clonotypes and omits some of them. The data contain 55,000 to 90,000 clones, 75% to 85% of them seen just once; the ten biggest clones take up roughly 5.4%. V was pared by 5 bases and J by 5 bases, with 12 bases between. Germline values: CDR1 SGHTA, CDR2 FQGNSA. The CDR3 totals 13 residues. This receptor was identified in an adult in good health. Sequencing was performed on peripheral blood, taken on day 0 of AZD1222 vaccination. The chain employs TRBV7-2 and TRBJ1-2; D is unresolved. CDR3 sequence reads: CASSPHSGYGYTF. The CDR3 DNA sequence: TGTGCCAGCAGCCCCCACTCGGGTTATGGCTACACCTTC. Based on the CDR3 plus reference TRBV7-2 and TRBJ1-2, the full variable domain is GAGVSQSPSNKVTEKGKDVELRCDPISGHTALYWYRQSLGQGLEFLIYFQGNSAPDKSGLPSDRFSAERTGGSVSTLTIQRTQQEDSAVYLCASSPHSGYGYTFGSGTRLTVV.